This T cell receptor (beta chain) was captured by sequencing in a study of vaccination effects on CD4 cells after COVID-19. Overall study context: Everyone in the study got two shots of either the BNT162b2 or mRNA-1273 vaccine. The study sampled a couple of convalescent patients 16 days and one week before vaccination. Study results and caveats: Convalescent patients were scarce, and early post-infection timepoints were absent.

Using immunoSEQ multiplex PCR, the repertoire was profiled, and TCRdb retains in-frame clones only, with some absent. The table lists around 75,000 clones, 73% of them singletons. Germline values: CDR1 LGHDT, CDR2 YNNKEL (reference sequence). CDR3 length: 13 residues. Deletions cut 3 bases from V and 2 bases from J, with 7 bases between. To note about this clone: No antigen is known for it.

The ViraFEST assay expanded antigen-specific CD4+ T cells with viral peptide pools before sequencing. When roughly eleven days of culture had elapsed, CD4+ T cells were isolated. This individual tested PCR-positive for SARS-CoV-2 infection between March and December 2020. Days 3 and 7 saw half the medium replaced with IL-2 medium. Material: CD4+ T cells from PBMCs cultured with HIV peptides, obtained before COVID-19 vaccination. Subset noted: HIV-1 Nef peptide pool negative control/reference culture. The chain employs TRBV3-1 (or the pseudogene TRBV3-2) and TRBJ1-2; no definite D call. The origin of this receptor is a human donor who had a prior SARS-CoV-2 infection. CDR3 sequence (DNA): TGTGCCAGCAGCCACGGGGAGAACTATGGCTACACCTTC. It yields the protein CASSHGENYGYTF.